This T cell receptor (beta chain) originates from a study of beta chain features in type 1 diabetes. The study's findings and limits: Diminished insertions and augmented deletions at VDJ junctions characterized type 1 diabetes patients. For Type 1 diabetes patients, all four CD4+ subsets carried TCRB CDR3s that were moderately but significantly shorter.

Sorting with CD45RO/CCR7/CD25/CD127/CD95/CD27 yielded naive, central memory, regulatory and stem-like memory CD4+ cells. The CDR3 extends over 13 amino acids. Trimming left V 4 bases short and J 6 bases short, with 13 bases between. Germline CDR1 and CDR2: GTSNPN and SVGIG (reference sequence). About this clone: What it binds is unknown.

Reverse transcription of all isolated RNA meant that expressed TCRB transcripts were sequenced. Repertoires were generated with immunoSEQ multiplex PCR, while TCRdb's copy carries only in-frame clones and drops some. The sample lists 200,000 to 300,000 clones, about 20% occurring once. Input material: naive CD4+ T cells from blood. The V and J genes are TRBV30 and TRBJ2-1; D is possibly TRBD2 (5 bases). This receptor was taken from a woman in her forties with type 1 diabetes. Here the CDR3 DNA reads TGTGCCTGGAATCCCGGGGTAAGCAATGAGCAGTTCTTC. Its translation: CAWNPGVSNEQFF.